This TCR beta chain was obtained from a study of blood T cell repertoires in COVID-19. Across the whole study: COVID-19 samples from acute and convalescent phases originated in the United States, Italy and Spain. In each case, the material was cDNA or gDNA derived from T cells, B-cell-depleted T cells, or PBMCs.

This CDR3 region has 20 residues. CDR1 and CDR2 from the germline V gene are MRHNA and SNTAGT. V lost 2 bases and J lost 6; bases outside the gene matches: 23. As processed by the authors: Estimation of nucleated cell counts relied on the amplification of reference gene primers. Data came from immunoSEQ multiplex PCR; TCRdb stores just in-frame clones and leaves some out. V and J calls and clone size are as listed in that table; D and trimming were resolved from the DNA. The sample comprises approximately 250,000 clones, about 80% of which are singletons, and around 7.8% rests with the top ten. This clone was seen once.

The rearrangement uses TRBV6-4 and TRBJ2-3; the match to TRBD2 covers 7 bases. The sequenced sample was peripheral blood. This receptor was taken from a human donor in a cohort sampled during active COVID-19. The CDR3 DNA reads TGTGCCAGCAGTGACGACCTATTGGGCCAGACTAAGCGGGGATCGGATACGCAGTATTTT. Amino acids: CASSDDLLGQTKRGSDTQYF.